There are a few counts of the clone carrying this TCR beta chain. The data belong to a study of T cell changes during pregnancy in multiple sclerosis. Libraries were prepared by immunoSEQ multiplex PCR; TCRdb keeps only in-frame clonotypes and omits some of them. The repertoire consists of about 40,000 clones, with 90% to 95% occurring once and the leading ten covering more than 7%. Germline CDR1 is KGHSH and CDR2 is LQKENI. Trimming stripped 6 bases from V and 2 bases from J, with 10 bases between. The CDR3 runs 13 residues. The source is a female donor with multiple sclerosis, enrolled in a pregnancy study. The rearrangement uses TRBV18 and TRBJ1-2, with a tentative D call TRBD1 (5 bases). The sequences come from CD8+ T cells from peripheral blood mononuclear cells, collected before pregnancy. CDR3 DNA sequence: TGTGCCAGCTCTAGACAGAGGAACTATGGCTACACCTTC. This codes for CASSRQRNYGYTF.